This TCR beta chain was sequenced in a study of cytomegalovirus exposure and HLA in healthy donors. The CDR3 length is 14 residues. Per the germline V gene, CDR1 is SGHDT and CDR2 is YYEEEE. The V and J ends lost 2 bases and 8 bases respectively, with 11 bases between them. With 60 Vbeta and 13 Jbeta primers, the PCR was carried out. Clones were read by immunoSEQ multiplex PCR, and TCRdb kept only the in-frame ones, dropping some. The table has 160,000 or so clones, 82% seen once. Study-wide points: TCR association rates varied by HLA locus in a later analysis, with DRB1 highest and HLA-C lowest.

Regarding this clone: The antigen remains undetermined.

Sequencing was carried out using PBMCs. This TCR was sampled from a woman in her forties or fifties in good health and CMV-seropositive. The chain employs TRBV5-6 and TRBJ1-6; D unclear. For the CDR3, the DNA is TGTGCCAGCAGCTTATGGAGCCCGGATTCACCCCTCCACTTT. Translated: CASSLWSPDSPLHF.